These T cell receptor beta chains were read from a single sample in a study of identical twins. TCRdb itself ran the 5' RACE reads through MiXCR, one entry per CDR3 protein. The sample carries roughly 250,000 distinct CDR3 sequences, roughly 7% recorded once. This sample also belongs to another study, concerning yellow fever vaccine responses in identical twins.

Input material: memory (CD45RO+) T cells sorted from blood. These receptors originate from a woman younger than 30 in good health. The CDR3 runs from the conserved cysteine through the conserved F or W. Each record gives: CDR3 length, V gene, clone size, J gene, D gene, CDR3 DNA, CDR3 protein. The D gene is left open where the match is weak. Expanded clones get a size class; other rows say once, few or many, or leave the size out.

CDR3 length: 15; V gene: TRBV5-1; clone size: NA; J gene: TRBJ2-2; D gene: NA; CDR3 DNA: TGCGCCAGCAGCTTAGACTCCCTGAACACCGGGGAGCTGTTTTTT; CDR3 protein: CASSLDSLNTGELFF
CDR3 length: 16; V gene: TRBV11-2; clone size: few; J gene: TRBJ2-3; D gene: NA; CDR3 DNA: TGTGCCAGCAGCCCCGGGGCTAGTAGTTTATCGGATACGCAGTATTTT; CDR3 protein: CASSPGASSLSDTQYF
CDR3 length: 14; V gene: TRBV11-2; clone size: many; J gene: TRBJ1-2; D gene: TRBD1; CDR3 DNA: TGTGCCAGCAGCTCGGGGACAGGGCTGCCTGGCTACACCTTC; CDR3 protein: CASSSGTGLPGYTF
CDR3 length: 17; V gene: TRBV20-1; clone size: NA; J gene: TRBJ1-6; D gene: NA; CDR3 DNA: TGCTGCGCTTCTGAACAGGGTAGGAGCTCCTATAATTCACCCCTCCACTTT; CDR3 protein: CCASEQGRSSYNSPLHF
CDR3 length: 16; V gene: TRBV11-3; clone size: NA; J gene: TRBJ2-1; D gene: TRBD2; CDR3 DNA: TGTGCCAGCAGCTCCCGTAAAGCGGGAGGGCCTTATGAGCAGTTCTTC; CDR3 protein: CASSSRKAGGPYEQFF
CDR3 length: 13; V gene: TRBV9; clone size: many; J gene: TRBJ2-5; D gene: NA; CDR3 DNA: TGTGCCAGCAGCGTCACAGATCAAGAGACCCAGTACTTC; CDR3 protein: CASSVTDQETQYF
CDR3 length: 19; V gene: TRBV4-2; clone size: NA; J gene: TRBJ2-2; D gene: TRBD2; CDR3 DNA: TGTGCCAGCAGCCAAGATAAAGGGACTAGCGGGGAGAACACCGGGGAGCTGTTTTTT; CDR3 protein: CASSQDKGTSGENTGELFF
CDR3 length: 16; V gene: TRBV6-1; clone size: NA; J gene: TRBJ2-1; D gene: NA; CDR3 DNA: TGTGCCAGCAGGAAAGCGCCCGGGGGCCCCTACAATGAGCAGTTCTTC; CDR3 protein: CASRKAPGGPYNEQFF
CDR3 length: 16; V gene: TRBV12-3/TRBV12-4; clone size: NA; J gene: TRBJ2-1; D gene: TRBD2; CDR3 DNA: TGTGCCAGCACCGGCTGGACTAGCGGGCATTACAATGAGCAGTTCTTC; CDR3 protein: CASTGWTSGHYNEQFF
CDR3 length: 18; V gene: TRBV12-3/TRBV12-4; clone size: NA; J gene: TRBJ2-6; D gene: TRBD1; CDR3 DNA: TGTGCCTTCTGGCCCGGACAGGGGGCTTACTCTGGGGCCAACGTCCTGACTTTC; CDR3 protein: CAFWPGQGAYSGANVLTF
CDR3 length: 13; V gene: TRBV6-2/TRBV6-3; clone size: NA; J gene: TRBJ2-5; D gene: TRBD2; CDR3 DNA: TGTGCCAGCAGGTTGACTAGCGTCGAGACCCAGTACTTC; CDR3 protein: CASRLTSVETQYF
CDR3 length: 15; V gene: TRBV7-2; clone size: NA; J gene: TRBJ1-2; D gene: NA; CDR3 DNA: TGTGCCAGCAACAGACAGGCAGAAGCTAACTATGGCTACACCTTC; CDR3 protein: CASNRQAEANYGYTF
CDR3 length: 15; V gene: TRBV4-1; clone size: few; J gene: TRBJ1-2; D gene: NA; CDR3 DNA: TGCGCCAGCAGCCAAGGGGAGACCTGGAACTATGGCTACACCTTC; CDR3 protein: CASSQGETWNYGYTF
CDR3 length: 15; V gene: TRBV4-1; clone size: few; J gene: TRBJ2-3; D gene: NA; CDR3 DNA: TGCGCCAGCAGCCAGGCCGGACAGATCACAGATACGCAGTATTTT; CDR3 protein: CASSQAGQITDTQYF
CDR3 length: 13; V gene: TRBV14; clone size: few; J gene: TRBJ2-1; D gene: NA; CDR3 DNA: TGTGCCAGCAGCCAAGCCAGGTCGGGGTCGCTGGCCTTC; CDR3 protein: CASSQARSGSLAF
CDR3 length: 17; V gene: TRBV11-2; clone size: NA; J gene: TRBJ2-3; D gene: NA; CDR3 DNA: TGTGCCAGCAGCCCACGGCAGGGGAAAATCGGCACAGATACGCAGTATTTT; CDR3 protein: CASSPRQGKIGTDTQYF
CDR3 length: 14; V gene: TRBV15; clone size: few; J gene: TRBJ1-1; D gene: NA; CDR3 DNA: TGTGCCACCAGCAGAGATTTCGCGAACACTGAAGCTTTCTTT; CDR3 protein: CATSRDFANTEAFF
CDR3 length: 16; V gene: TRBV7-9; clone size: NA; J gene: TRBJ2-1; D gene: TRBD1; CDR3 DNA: TGTGCCAGCAGCTACGAAGCAGGGGGTTTTTTTAATGAGCAGTTCTTC; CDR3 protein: CASSYEAGGFFNEQFF
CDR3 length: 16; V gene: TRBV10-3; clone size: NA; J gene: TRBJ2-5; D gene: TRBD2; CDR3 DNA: TGTGCCATCAGTGAGGAGGGCACTAGCGGGGTGGAGACCCAGTACTTC; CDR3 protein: CAISEEGTSGVETQYF
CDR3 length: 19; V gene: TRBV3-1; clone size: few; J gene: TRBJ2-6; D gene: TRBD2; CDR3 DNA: TGTGCCAGCAGCCAACGATATGGCGGGGGGAACTCTGGGGCCAACGTCCTGACTTTC; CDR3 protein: CASSQRYGGGNSGANVLTF
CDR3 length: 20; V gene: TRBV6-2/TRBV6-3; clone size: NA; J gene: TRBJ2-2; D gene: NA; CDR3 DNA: TGTGCCAGCAGCTACTTACCCCTGAATCGGGTTGTTACAGTCCCCGGGGAGCTGTTTTTT; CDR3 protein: CASSYLPLNRVVTVPGELFF
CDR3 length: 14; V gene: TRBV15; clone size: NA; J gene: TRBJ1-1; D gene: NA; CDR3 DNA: TGTGCCACCAGCAGAGACCGTGGCAGCACTGAAGCTTTCTTT; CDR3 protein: CATSRDRGSTEAFF
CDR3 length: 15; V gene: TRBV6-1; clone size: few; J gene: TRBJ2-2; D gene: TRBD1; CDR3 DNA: TGTGCCAGTCTGACAGGGGGAGTGGACACCGGGGAGCTGTTTTTT; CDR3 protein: CASLTGGVDTGELFF
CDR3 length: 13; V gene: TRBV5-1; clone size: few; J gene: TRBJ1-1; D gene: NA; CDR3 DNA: TGCGCCAGCAGCCTTCGGGTGGACACTGAAGCTTTCTTT; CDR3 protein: CASSLRVDTEAFF
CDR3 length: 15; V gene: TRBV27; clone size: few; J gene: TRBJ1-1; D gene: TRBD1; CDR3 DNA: TGTGCCAGCAGCCTCCTGGGACAGGGGGGGACTGAAGCTTTCTTT; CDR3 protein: CASSLLGQGGTEAFF
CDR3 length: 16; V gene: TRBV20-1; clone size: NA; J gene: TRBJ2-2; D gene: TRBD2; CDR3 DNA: TGCAGTGCTAGAGATGGGCTGGGAGGGGAGGCCGGGGAGCTGTTTTTT; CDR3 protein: CSARDGLGGEAGELFF
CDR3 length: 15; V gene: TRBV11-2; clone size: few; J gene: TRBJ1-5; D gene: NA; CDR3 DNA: TGTGCCAGCAGCCCAAAAGGGGGTTTAAATCAGCCCCAGCATTTT; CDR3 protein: CASSPKGGLNQPQHF
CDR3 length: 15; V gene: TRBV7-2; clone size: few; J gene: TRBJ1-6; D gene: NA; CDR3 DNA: TGTGCCAGCAGCCTAAGGGGGACGGATAATTCACCCCTCCACTTT; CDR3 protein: CASSLRGTDNSPLHF
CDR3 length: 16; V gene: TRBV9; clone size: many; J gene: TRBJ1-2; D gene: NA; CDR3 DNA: TGTGCCAGCAGCGGATCCTTGAGACAGTCCCCAGGTGGCTACACCTTC; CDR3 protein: CASSGSLRQSPGGYTF
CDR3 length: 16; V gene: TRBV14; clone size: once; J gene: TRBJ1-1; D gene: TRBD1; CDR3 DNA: TGTGCCAGCAGCCAAGACAGGGGGCAGGGGAACACTGAAGCTTTCTTT; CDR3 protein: CASSQDRGQGNTEAFF
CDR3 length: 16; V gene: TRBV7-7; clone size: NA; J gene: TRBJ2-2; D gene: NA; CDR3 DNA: TGTGCCAGCAGCTTAGGAGCGGGCAAGGTTGTCGGGGAGCTGTTTTTT; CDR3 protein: CASSLGAGKVVGELFF
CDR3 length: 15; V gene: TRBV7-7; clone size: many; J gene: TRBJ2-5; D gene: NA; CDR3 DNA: TGTGCCAGCAGCCAAACTACAGGGCGTGTAGAGACCCAGTACTTC; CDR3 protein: CASSQTTGRVETQYF
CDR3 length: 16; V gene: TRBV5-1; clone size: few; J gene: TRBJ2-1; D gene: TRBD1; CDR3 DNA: TGCGCCAGCAGCTTGAGGGCGGGACAGGGTGCTAATGAGCAGTTCTTC; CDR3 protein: CASSLRAGQGANEQFF
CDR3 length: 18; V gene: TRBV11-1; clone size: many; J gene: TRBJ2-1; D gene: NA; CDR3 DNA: TGTGCCAGCAGCTGGCACGCAACAGGGATCGACCAATACAATGAGCAGTTCTTC; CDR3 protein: CASSWHATGIDQYNEQFF
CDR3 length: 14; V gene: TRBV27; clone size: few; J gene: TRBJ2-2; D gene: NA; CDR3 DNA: TGTGCCAGCAGTTTTTGGCTAGCCCCCGGGGAGCTGTTTTTT; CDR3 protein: CASSFWLAPGELFF
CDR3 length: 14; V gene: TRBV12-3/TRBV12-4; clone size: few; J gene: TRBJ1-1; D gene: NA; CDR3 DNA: TGTGCCAGCAGCTCGGGGGATCGGAACACTGAAGCTTTCTTT; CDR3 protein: CASSSGDRNTEAFF
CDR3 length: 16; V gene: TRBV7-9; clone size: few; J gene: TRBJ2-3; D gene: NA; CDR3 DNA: TGTGCCAGCAGCTTAGGAGCAGGATCGGGCACAGATACGCAGTATTTT; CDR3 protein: CASSLGAGSGTDTQYF
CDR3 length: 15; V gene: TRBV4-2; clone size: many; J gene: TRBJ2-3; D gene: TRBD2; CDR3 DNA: TGTGCCAGCAGCCAAGAAGGACTAGCGGCAGATACGCAGTATTTT; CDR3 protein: CASSQEGLAADTQYF
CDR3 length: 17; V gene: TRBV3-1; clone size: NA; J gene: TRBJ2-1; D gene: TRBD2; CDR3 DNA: TGTGCCAGCAGCCAAGATCTGCCTAGCGGGCTGGACAATGAGCAGTTCTTC; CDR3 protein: CASSQDLPSGLDNEQFF
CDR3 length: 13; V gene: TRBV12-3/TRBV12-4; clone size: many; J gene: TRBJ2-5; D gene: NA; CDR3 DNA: TGTGCCAGCAGCCCCGGGGCCCAAGAGACCCAGTACTTC; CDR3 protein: CASSPGAQETQYF
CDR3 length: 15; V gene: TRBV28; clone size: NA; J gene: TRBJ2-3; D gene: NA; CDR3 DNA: TGTGCCAGCAGTCCTTCCCCTCCCTATACAGATACGCAGTATTTT; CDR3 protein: CASSPSPPYTDTQYF
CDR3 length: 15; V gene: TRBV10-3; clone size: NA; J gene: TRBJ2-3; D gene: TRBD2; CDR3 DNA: TGTGCCATCAAAGATACTAGCGGGGGCACAGATACGCAGTATTTT; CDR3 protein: CAIKDTSGGTDTQYF
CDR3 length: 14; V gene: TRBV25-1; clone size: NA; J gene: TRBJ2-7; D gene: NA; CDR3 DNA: TGTGCCAGCAGTGAATCTGGGGGGTTCTACGAGCAGTACTTC; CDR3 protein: CASSESGGFYEQYF
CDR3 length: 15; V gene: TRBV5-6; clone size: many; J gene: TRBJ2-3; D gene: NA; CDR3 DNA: TGTGCCAGCAGCTTTCGACAGAGTAGCACAGATACGCAGTATTTT; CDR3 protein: CASSFRQSSTDTQYF
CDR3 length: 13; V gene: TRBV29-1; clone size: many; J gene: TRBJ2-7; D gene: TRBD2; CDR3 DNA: TGCAGCGTTGGCGGACTAGCGGGCTACGAGCAGTACTTC; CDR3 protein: CSVGGLAGYEQYF
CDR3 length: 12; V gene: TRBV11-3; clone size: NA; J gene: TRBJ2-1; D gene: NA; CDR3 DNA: TGTACCAGCAGTTTCTCGAGCTGGGAGCAGTTCTTC; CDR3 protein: CTSSFSSWEQFF
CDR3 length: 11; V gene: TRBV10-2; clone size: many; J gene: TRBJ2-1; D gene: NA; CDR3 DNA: TGCGCCAGCAGGAATAACAATGAGCAGTTCTTC; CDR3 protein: CASRNNNEQFF
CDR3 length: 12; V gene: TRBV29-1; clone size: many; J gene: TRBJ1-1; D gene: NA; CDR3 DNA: TGCAGCGTTCGGCCGAAGGTCACTGAAGCTTTCTTT; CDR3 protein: CSVRPKVTEAFF
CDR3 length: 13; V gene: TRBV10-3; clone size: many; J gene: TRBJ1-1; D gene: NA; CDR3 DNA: TGTGCCATCAGTGAAATGGAATACACTGAAGCTTTCTTT; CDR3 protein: CAISEMEYTEAFF
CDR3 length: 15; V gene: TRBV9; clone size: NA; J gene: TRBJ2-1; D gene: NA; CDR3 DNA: TGTGCCAGCAGCGCAGAGGGCCAGAGCTACAATGAGCAGTTCTTC; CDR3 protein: CASSAEGQSYNEQFF
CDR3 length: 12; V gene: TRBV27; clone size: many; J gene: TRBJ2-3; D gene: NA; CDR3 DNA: TGTGCCAGCAGTAAACAGGGTTATACGCAGTATTTT; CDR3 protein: CASSKQGYTQYF
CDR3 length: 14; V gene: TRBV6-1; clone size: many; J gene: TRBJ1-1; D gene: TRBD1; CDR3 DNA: TGTGCCAGCAGGCGGACAGGGGCCCGCACTGAAGCTTTCTTT; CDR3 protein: CASRRTGARTEAFF
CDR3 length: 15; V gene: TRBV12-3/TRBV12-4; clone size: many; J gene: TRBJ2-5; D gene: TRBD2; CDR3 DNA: TGTGCCAGCAGTTTGCGGGCGGGAGCGGTAGAGACCCAGTACTTC; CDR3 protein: CASSLRAGAVETQYF
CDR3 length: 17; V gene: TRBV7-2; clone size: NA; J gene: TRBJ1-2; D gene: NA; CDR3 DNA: TGTGCCAGCAGCTTAGACGCGGGTAGGGGAACCAACTATGGCTACACCTTC; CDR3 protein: CASSLDAGRGTNYGYTF
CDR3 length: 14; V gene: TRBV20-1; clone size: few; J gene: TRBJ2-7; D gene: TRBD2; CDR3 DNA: TGCAGTGCTATATCGGGGGAGGGTCTAGGGGAGCAGTACTTC; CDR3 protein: CSAISGEGLGEQYF
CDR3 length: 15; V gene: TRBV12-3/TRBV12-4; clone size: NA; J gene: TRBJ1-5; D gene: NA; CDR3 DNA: TGTGCCAGCAGTCCCGAGGGGGTTGGCAATCAGCCCCAGCATTTT; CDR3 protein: CASSPEGVGNQPQHF
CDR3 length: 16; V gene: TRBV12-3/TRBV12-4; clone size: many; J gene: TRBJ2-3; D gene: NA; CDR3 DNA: TGTGCCAGCAGTTTAGCGCAGGCTCCTAGCACAGATACGCAGTATTTT; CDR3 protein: CASSLAQAPSTDTQYF
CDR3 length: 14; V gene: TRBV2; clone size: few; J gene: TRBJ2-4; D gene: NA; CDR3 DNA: TGTGCCAGCAGTGAAGCTGGATTGTTGAACATTCAGTACTTC; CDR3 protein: CASSEAGLLNIQYF
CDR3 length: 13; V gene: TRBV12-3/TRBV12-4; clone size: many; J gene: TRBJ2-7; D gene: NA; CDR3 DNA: TGTGCCAGCAGTTCCGGATCTGTAAACGAGCAGTACTTC; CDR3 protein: CASSSGSVNEQYF
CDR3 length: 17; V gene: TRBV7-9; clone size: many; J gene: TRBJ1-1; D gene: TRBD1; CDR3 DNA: TGTGCCAGCAGCTTAATGGGACAGGGGAATCCGGCCACTGAAGCTTTCTTT; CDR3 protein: CASSLMGQGNPATEAFF